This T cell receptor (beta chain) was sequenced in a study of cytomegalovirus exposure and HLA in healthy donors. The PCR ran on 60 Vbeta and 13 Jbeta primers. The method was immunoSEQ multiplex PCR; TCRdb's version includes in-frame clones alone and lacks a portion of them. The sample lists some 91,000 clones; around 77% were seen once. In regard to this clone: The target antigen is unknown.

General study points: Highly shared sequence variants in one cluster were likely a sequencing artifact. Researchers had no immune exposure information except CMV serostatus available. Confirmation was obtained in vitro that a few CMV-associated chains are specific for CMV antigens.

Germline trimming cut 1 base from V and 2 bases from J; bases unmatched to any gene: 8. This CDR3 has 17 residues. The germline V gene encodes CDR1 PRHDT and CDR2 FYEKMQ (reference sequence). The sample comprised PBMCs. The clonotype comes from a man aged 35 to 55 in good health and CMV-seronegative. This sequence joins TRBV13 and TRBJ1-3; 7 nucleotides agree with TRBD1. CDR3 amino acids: CASSLDTGDFTGNTIYF. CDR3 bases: TGTGCCAGCAGCTTAGATACAGGGGATTTTACTGGAAACACCATATATTTT.